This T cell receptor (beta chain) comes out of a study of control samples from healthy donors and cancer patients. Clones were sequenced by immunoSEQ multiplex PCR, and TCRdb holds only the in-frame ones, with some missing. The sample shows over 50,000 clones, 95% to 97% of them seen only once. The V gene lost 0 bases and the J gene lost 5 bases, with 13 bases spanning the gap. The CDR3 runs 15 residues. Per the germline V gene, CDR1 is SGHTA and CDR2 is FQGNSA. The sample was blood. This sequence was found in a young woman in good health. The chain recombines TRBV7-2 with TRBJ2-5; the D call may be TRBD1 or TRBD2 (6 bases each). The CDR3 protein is CASSLAGGPTETQYF. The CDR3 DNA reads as TGTGCCAGCAGCTTAGCGGGGGGCCCCACGGAGACCCAGTACTTC.